This is a list of T cell receptor beta chains from one sample in a study of PD-L1 blockade in urothelial cancer. Some clones are missing from TCRdb's copy, which holds only in-frame ones; the method was immunoSEQ multiplex PCR. The sample comprises approximately 100,000 clones, around 90% of which are singletons, and more than 0.85% rests with the top ten. The input for sequencing was PBMCs, taken around atezolizumab (anti-PD-L1) treatment. These receptor sequences come from an elderly woman with urothelial cancer. CDR3s include the opening cysteine and the closing phenylalanine or tryptophan. Fields, in order: D gene, J gene, V gene, clone size, CDR3 DNA, CDR3 protein. A D gene is named only where the DNA matches it firmly. Clone size is shown for a subset of rows, as once, few, many or a class of expanded clone.

d_call: NA; j_call: TRBJ2-1; v_call: TRBV12-2; clone_size: once; cdr3_nt: TGTGCAAGTCGCTCATCCGGACTAGCGGTTTCCTACAATGAGCAGTTCTTC; cdr3_aa: CASRSSGLAVSYNEQFF
d_call: NA; j_call: TRBJ2-1; v_call: TRBV5-1; clone_size: NA; cdr3_nt: TGCGCCAGCAGCTTGCCGAGCGGTAACTACAATGAGCAGTTCTTC; cdr3_aa: CASSLPSGNYNEQFF
d_call: NA; j_call: TRBJ2-1; v_call: TRBV5-1; clone_size: NA; cdr3_nt: TGCGCCAGCGCAAAAACAGCTCACAATGAGCAGTTCTTC; cdr3_aa: CASAKTAHNEQFF
d_call: NA; j_call: TRBJ1-2; v_call: TRBV4-1; clone_size: once; cdr3_nt: TGCGCCAGCAGCCCGACGACACTGGAAGGCTATGGCTACACCTTC; cdr3_aa: CASSPTTLEGYGYTF
d_call: TRBD2; j_call: TRBJ2-3; v_call: TRBV5-1; clone_size: NA; cdr3_nt: TGCGCCAGCAGCTCTGGTGCCAGCGGGAGTAACACAGATACGCAGTATTTT; cdr3_aa: CASSSGASGSNTDTQYF
d_call: NA; j_call: TRBJ2-7; v_call: TRBV5-8; clone_size: NA; cdr3_nt: TGTGCCAGCAGCTTGGCGGTGGAGGAGCAGTACTTC; cdr3_aa: CASSLAVEEQYF
d_call: TRBD2; j_call: TRBJ2-2; v_call: TRBV7-7; clone_size: NA; cdr3_nt: TGTGCCAGCAGCCCTGGACTAGCGGGAGTACCCGGGGAGCTGTTTTTT; cdr3_aa: CASSPGLAGVPGELFF
d_call: TRBD2; j_call: TRBJ2-2; v_call: TRBV5-5; clone_size: NA; cdr3_nt: TGTGCCAGCAGCTTGGCGGTACTAGCGGGAAGTAGGGAGCTGTTTTTT; cdr3_aa: CASSLAVLAGSRELFF
d_call: NA; j_call: TRBJ2-5; v_call: TRBV5-1; clone_size: NA; cdr3_nt: TGCGCCAGCAGCTTGGCAGGGGCGGGTGAGACCCAGTACTTC; cdr3_aa: CASSLAGAGETQYF
d_call: TRBD2; j_call: TRBJ2-1; v_call: TRBV2; clone_size: NA; cdr3_nt: TGTGCCAGCAGCCCTAGGACTAGCAGTTTCGGAAATGAGCAGTTCTTC; cdr3_aa: CASSPRTSSFGNEQFF
d_call: TRBD1; j_call: TRBJ1-2; v_call: TRBV27; clone_size: NA; cdr3_nt: TGTGCCAGCAGTCAGACCCCGGGACAGGGTTTTGACTATGGCTACACCTTC; cdr3_aa: CASSQTPGQGFDYGYTF
d_call: TRBD1; j_call: TRBJ2-1; v_call: TRBV27; clone_size: NA; cdr3_nt: TGTGCCAGCAGTCAACAGGGGGCTTCCTACAATGAGCAGTTCTTC; cdr3_aa: CASSQQGASYNEQFF
d_call: NA; j_call: TRBJ2-3; v_call: TRBV7-3; clone_size: NA; cdr3_nt: TGTGCCAGCAGCGAGACTCGAGGGACGCAGTATTTT; cdr3_aa: CASSETRGTQYF
d_call: NA; j_call: TRBJ2-7; v_call: TRBV28; clone_size: NA; cdr3_nt: TGTGCCAGCAGTTCACAGGGTGTTGAGCAGTACTTC; cdr3_aa: CASSSQGVEQYF
d_call: TRBD1; j_call: TRBJ1-2; v_call: TRBV7-9; clone_size: NA; cdr3_nt: TGTGCCAGCAGCTTCCAGGGGGCGTCGGATGGCTACACCTTC; cdr3_aa: CASSFQGASDGYTF
d_call: TRBD1; j_call: TRBJ2-7; v_call: TRBV30; clone_size: NA; cdr3_nt: TGTGCCTGGAGTCCGACAGGGCTGGGCTACGAGCAGTACTTC; cdr3_aa: CAWSPTGLGYEQYF
d_call: NA; j_call: TRBJ1-1; v_call: TRBV11-2; clone_size: NA; cdr3_nt: TGTGCCAGCAGCTTTGCTACGAACACTGAAGCTTTCTTT; cdr3_aa: CASSFATNTEAFF
d_call: NA; j_call: TRBJ1-2; v_call: TRBV30; clone_size: NA; cdr3_nt: TGTGCCTGGACCCCAACAGATTCCTATGGCTACACCTTC; cdr3_aa: CAWTPTDSYGYTF
d_call: NA; j_call: TRBJ2-1; v_call: TRBV7-6; clone_size: NA; cdr3_nt: TGTGCCAGCAGCTTCGGAGACAGGCCCCTGGACAATGAGCAGTTCTTC; cdr3_aa: CASSFGDRPLDNEQFF
d_call: NA; j_call: TRBJ1-2; v_call: TRBV19; clone_size: NA; cdr3_nt: TGTGCCAGTAGACACCGGGACATACGGAATGGCTACACCTTC; cdr3_aa: CASRHRDIRNGYTF
d_call: TRBD2; j_call: TRBJ2-1; v_call: TRBV10-1; clone_size: NA; cdr3_nt: TGCGCCAGCAGTGTGGGACTAGCGGGAGATCGGGAGGCCTCCTACAATGAGCAGTTCTTC; cdr3_aa: CASSVGLAGDREASYNEQFF
d_call: TRBD1; j_call: TRBJ2-7; v_call: TRBV30; clone_size: NA; cdr3_nt: TGTGCCTGGAGTATAGGGACAGTTAGCTCCTACGAGCAGTACTTC; cdr3_aa: CAWSIGTVSSYEQYF
d_call: NA; j_call: TRBJ2-5; v_call: TRBV19; clone_size: NA; cdr3_nt: TGTGCCAGTAGTATTGGTAGCCAAGAGACCCAGTACTTC; cdr3_aa: CASSIGSQETQYF
d_call: TRBD1; j_call: TRBJ1-2; v_call: TRBV14; clone_size: NA; cdr3_nt: TGTGCCAGCAGCCAGGAGGACAGGGCTCCGTCTGGCTACACCTTC; cdr3_aa: CASSQEDRAPSGYTF
d_call: NA; j_call: TRBJ2-1; v_call: TRBV9; clone_size: NA; cdr3_nt: TGTGCCAGCAGCGTAGGCGGTTCCTACAATGAGCAGTTCTTC; cdr3_aa: CASSVGGSYNEQFF
d_call: NA; j_call: TRBJ2-5; v_call: TRBV7-9; clone_size: NA; cdr3_nt: TGTGCCAGCAGCCCAATGCAGGGGACAGAGACCCAGTACTTC; cdr3_aa: CASSPMQGTETQYF
d_call: TRBD1; j_call: TRBJ1-3; v_call: TRBV9; clone_size: NA; cdr3_nt: TGTGCCAGCAGCGTGCAACCCACAGGGGCTGGAAACACCATATATTTT; cdr3_aa: CASSVQPTGAGNTIYF
d_call: TRBD1; j_call: TRBJ2-1; v_call: TRBV5-1; clone_size: NA; cdr3_nt: TGCGCCAGCAGCTCTGACACAGGGGGCGCCTACAATGAGCAGTTCTTC; cdr3_aa: CASSSDTGGAYNEQFF
d_call: TRBD1; j_call: TRBJ1-1; v_call: TRBV19; clone_size: NA; cdr3_nt: TGTGCCAGTCGAAGATGGGGACAGAAGGACACTGAAGCTTTCTTT; cdr3_aa: CASRRWGQKDTEAFF